What follows are 21 T cell receptor beta chains derived from one specimen sequenced in a study of CD8 T cells in Susac syndrome. Reverse transcription used about 0.45 to 1 ug RNA and random hexamers. TCRdb processed the immunoSEQ multiplex PCR reads anew with MiXCR; each CDR3 protein has one entry. Here the sample spans fewer than 200,000 distinct CDR3 sequences, roughly nine tenths being singletons. The specimen was CD4+ T cells from PBMCs. These receptors all stem from a human donor with Susac syndrome.

This chain's CDR3 is CSAAQGYNQPQHF. The CDR3 coding sequence is TGCAGTGCAGCACAGGGGTACAATCAGCCCCAGCATTTT. The chain recombines TRBV20-1 with TRBJ1-5, with TRBD1 matching 7 bases. V trimming: 6 bases; J trimming: 3 bases; junction bases outside the gene matches: 5. Germline loops: CDR1 DFQATT, CDR2 SNEGSKA (reference sequence). The CDR3 covers 13 residues.

The V gene is TRBV7-3, the J gene TRBJ2-3, with unresolved D. This CDR3 region has 13 residues. Trimming took off 1 base at V and 4 bases at J, with 6 bases between the two ends. Germline assignment: CDR1 SGHTA and CDR2 FQGTGA. CDR3 nucleotide sequence: TGTGCCAGCAGCTTAAAAGGGTCAGATACGCAGTATTTT. Translated, it gives CASSLKGSDTQYF.

The table lists this clonotype with a few counts. The gene calls are TRBV7-2 and TRBJ2-1; the D is unclear. V gave up 5 bases and J gave up 6 bases, with 14 bases separating them. In germline, CDR1 is SGHTA, CDR2 FQGNSA. This CDR3 has 14 amino acids. The CDR3 here is CASSPQRPSNEQFF. The CDR3 DNA reads as TGTGCCAGCAGCCCTCAAAGGCCCTCCAATGAGCAGTTCTTC.

This rearrangement joins TRBV3-1 to TRBJ1-4; the D gene is possibly TRBD1 (6 bases). V was pared by 5 bases and J by 8 bases, with 15 bases between. The germline CDR1 and CDR2 sequences are LGHDT and YNNKEL (reference sequence). CDR3 length: 14 residues. The CDR3 coding sequence is TGTGCCAGCAGCGCCCGGGACACTTTGGAAAAACTGTTTTTT. It translates to CASSARDTLEKLFF.

J is TRBJ2-5 and V is TRBV30; no definite D call. V lost 4 bases to trimming and J lost 0 bases, with 6 bases between them. The germline V gene encodes CDR1 GTSNPN and CDR2 SVGIG (reference sequence). The CDR3 runs to 12 residues. The CDR3 here is CAWNTYQETQYF. The CDR3 nucleotides read TGTGCCTGGAATACATACCAAGAGACCCAGTACTTC. The whole variable domain, remainder taken from reference TRBV30 and TRBJ2-5, is SQTIHQWPATLVQPVGSPLSLECTVEGTSNPNLYWYRQAAGRGLQLLFYSVGIGQISSEVPQNLSASRPQDRQFILSSKKLLLSDSGFYLCAWNTYQETQYFGPGTRLLVL.

This rearrangement joins TRBV9 to TRBJ2-5; the match to TRBD2 covers 11 bases. The CDR3 has 16 residues. Germline V CDR1 and CDR2: SGDLS, YYNGEE. V lost 0 bases and J lost 5; bases outside the gene matches: 6. The DNA for the CDR3 is TGTGCCAGCAGCGTAGTAGCGGGGGGGCCATGGGAGACCCAGTACTTC. This sequence encodes CASSVVAGGPWETQYF.

This clonotype appeared a single time. V usage is TRBV4-1 and J usage is TRBJ2-1; TRBD2 aligns across 11 bases. V was clipped by 2 bases and J by 8 bases; unmatched bases: 8. Per the germline V gene, CDR1 is MGHRA and CDR2 is YSYEKL. This CDR3 has 16 residues. CDR3 bases: TGCGCCAGCAGCCAAATTACTAGCGGGGGAAGCTATGAGCAGTTCTTC. It yields the protein CASSQITSGGSYEQFF.

This chain uses TRBV4-1 with TRBJ2-1; no definite D call. CDR3 length: 16 residues. V was shortened by 2 bases and J by 5 bases, with 16 bases between the two germline ends. In germline, CDR1 is MGHRA, CDR2 YSYEKL. The CDR3 here is CASSQPPVGRHNEQFF. The CDR3 DNA reads TGCGCCAGCAGCCAACCCCCTGTGGGCAGGCACAATGAGCAGTTCTTC.

The chain joins TRBV27 to TRBJ2-7; 7 bases agree with TRBD2. V lost 4 bases to trimming and J lost 2 bases; unmatched junction nucleotides: 8. The CDR3 consists of 15 residues. From germline, CDR1 is MNHEY and CDR2 SMNVEV (reference sequence). CDR3 DNA: TGTGCCAGCAGTTCGCTAGCGGTTCCAACCTACGAGCAGTACTTC. This translates into CASSSLAVPTYEQYF.

This clonotype was observed a single time. The chain couples TRBV11-2 to TRBJ2-7; 9 nucleotides align to TRBD1. The CDR3 is made up of 16 amino acids. The V gene's germline CDR1 is SGHAT and CDR2 FQNNGV. V lost 5 bases and J lost 6; bases outside the gene matches: 14. CDR3 residues: CASSRTTGGLHTEQYF. For the CDR3, the DNA is TGTGCCAGCAGCCGGACTACAGGGGGCCTTCATACCGAGCAGTACTTC.

The DNA for the CDR3 is TGTGCCAGCAGCCAGTTACAGACGAGTGAGCAGTACTTC. This sequence encodes CASSQLQTSEQYF. V usage is TRBV3-1 and J usage is TRBJ2-7; no clear D gene. Germline V gene sequence: CDR1 LGHDT, CDR2 YNNKEL (reference sequence). This CDR3 has 13 residues. V lost 3 bases, J lost 7 bases, and 13 bases lay in between.

CDR3 amino acids: CASNNRERDEQYF. The CDR3 region has the DNA TGTGCCAGCAATAACAGGGAGCGTGATGAGCAGTACTTC. The chain joins TRBV6-5 to TRBJ2-7; a possible D gene is TRBD1 (6 bases). Germline V CDR1 and CDR2: MNHEY, SVGAGI. Trimming removed 7 bases at V and 7 bases at J, with 17 bases between. The CDR3 extends over 13 amino acids.

The DNA for the CDR3 is TGTGCCAGCAGCCCCCGGACTAGACAGAGCTCCTACAATGAGCAGTTCTTC. It yields the protein CASSPRTRQSSYNEQFF. The J gene is TRBJ2-1, the V gene TRBV28, with 7 bases fitting TRBD2. Germline V gene data show CDR1 as MDHEN and CDR2 as SYDVKM. With V trimmed by 6 bases and J by 0 bases, 11 bases remained unmatched. The CDR3 runs 17 residues. Variable domain in full (rest from reference TRBV28 and TRBJ2-1): DVKVTQSSRYLVKRTGEKVFLECVQDMDHENMFWYRQDPGLGLRLIYFSYDVKMKEKGDIPEGYSVSREKKERFSLILESASTNQTSMYLCASSPRTRQSSYNEQFFGPGTRLTVL.

The rearrangement joins TRBV20-1 to TRBJ2-7; 8 bases align to TRBD2. The CDR3 consists of 14 residues. The germline CDR1 and CDR2 sequences are DFQATT and SNEGSKA (reference sequence). Trimming took 5 bases from V and 9 from J; bases not matched to a gene: 15. The CDR3 bases are TGCAGTGCTTTAGCGGGGTCGGGCAACGAGGGGCAGTACTTC. Residues: CSALAGSGNEGQYF.

The V call is TRBV20-1, the J call TRBJ2-1; D is unclear. The V and J ends lost 6 bases and 9 bases respectively, with 12 bases between them. This CDR3 is built from 11 residues. Germline assignment: CDR1 DFQATT and CDR2 SNEGSKA (reference sequence). The CDR3, as DNA: TGCAGTGCCGAAGGACGGATTGAGCAGTTCTTC. Translating it yields CSAEGRIEQFF.

The CDR3 DNA follows: TGCAGTGCTAGGCCCGGAGTAGCAGATAGCACAGATACGCAGTATTTT. This gives the protein CSARPGVADSTDTQYF. This chain connects TRBV20-1 to TRBJ2-3; no clear D gene. The CDR3 has 16 residues. Germline CDR1 and CDR2: DFQATT and SNEGSKA (reference sequence). V gave up 3 bases and J gave up 0 bases, with 16 bases separating them.

The V and J genes are TRBV11-2 and TRBJ2-7; D tentatively reads TRBD1 or TRBD2 (5 bases each). V lost 7 bases and J 4 bases, leaving 17 bases between the germline ends. CDR3 size: 14 residues. Germline lookup yields CDR1 SGHAT and CDR2 FQNNGV. The CDR3 protein is CASTQPEGFYEQYF. CDR3 DNA sequence: TGTGCCAGCACCCAACCTGAGGGGTTTTACGAGCAGTACTTC.

The chain combines TRBV30 with TRBJ2-7; D perhaps matches TRBD1 (5 bases). CDR1 GTSNPN and CDR2 SVGIG come from the germline V gene (reference sequence). The CDR3 covers 14 residues. V was clipped by 0 bases and J by 3 bases, with 12 bases between them. This CDR3 reads CAWSVSPQGYEQYF. DNA for the CDR3: TGTGCCTGGAGTGTATCACCCCAGGGCTACGAGCAGTACTTC.

The V and J genes are TRBV12-3 or TRBV12-4 and TRBJ2-3; D gene uncertain. Trimming pared 1 base from V and 7 bases from J, leaving 3 bases between. The CDR3 consists of 11 residues. The DNA for the CDR3 is TGTGCCAGCAGTTTAGAATATACGCAGTATTTT. Translated, it gives CASSLEYTQYF.

This clonotype was counted a single time. The CDR3 nucleotides read TGTGCCAGCAGTGTAGCAGGGAAAAGGGAAAAACTGTTTTTT. Residues: CASSVAGKREKLFF. V is TRBV2 and J is TRBJ1-4; D is possibly TRBD1 (5 bases). Looked up from germline, CDR1 is SNHLY and CDR2 is FYNNEI. V was pared by 4 bases and J by 8 bases, with 14 bases between. This CDR3 comprises 14 residues.

This chain connects TRBV11-3 to TRBJ1-4; no clear D gene. The germline V gene has CDR1 SGHNT and CDR2 YENEEA. Between the trimmed V and J ends, which lost 10 bases and 8 bases, there was a span of 29 bases. CDR3 length: 17 amino acids. The CDR3 loop is CANTRLRVQRRREKLFF. The CDR3 region has the DNA TGTGCCAATACCCGACTGCGTGTCCAAAGGAGGAGAGAAAAACTGTTTTTT.